Listed below are T cell receptor beta chains from one sample, sequenced in a study of blood T cell repertoires in COVID-19. Sequenced by immunoSEQ multiplex PCR; TCRdb stores in-frame clones only, minus some. This sample carries about 250,000 clones, roughly 85% of them seen once, and the ten largest clones take approximately 9%. Sequencing input: PBMCs or T cells enriched from blood (not recorded which). These receptors came from a woman aged 50 to 60 with acute COVID-19. Both conserved end residues are part of each CDR3. A D gene is named only where the DNA matches it firmly. Clone size is given for some rows only: seen once, a few or many times, or a class if the clone is expanded.

TRBJ1-2 . TRBV20-1 . TGCAGTGCTAGTGAGTCCCAACCCAGCTATGGCTACACCTTC CSASESQPSYGYTF
TRBJ2-7 . TRBV2 . TGTGCCAGCAAAAGGGGCTCCTACGAGCAGTACTTC CASKRGSYEQYF
TRBJ1-6 . TRBV5-1 once TGCGCCAGCAGCCCCACTTCGAGCTCCTATAATTCACCCCTCCACTTT CASSPTSSSYNSPLHF
TRBJ1-2 TRBD1 TRBV9 . TGTGCCAGCAGCGTAGATGGACAGGGATACTATGGCTACACCTTC CASSVDGQGYYGYTF
TRBJ1-5 TRBD1 TRBV7-8 . TGTGCCAGCAGCTTGGCAGACAGGGGAGGCAATCAGCCCCAGCATTTT CASSLADRGGNQPQHF
TRBJ1-2 . TRBV5-4 . TGTGCCAGCAGCTTATTAGGGCCGGGGGTCTATGGCTACACCTTC CASSLLGPGVYGYTF
TRBJ1-1 . TRBV9 . TGTGCCAGCAGCGTAGGACCAAGAGGCACTGAAGCTTTCTTT CASSVGPRGTEAFF
TRBJ1-2 . TRBV2 few TGTGCCAGCAACCCAGGGTGGCTCTATGGCTACACCTTC CASNPGWLYGYTF
TRBJ2-7 . TRBV7-2 . TGTGCCAGCAGCGAGTTGGGAGCCTACGAGCAGTACTTC CASSELGAYEQYF
TRBJ1-3 . TRBV30 few TGTGCCTGCAATGCAGGGTCTGGAAACACCATATATTTT CACNAGSGNTIYF
TRBJ2-5 . TRBV7-6 . TGTGCCAGCAGCCCCGGGGAGACCCAGTACTTC CASSPGETQYF
TRBJ2-7 TRBD1 TRBV7-8 . TGTGCCAGCAGCCCGGGACAGGGGGCTTGGTCCTACGAGCAGTACTTC CASSPGQGAWSYEQYF
TRBJ2-4 TRBD2 TRBV30 . TGTGCCTGGAGTGTAATGCTAACTAGCGGGGGGAAAAACATTCAGTACTTC CAWSVMLTSGGKNIQYF
TRBJ1-2 . TRBV15 . TGTGCCACCAGCAGGGGACATGTGTTGGGCTACACCTTC CATSRGHVLGYTF
TRBJ2-7 TRBD1 TRBV5-6 . TGTGCCAGCAGCGCGTACCCAGGGGGCGAGCAGTACTTC CASSAYPGGEQYF
TRBJ1-1 . TRBV27 once TGTGCCAGCAGTTTCGCGGGGCGGGGGACTGAAGCTTTCTTT CASSFAGRGTEAFF
TRBJ1-6 . TRBV7-2 . TGTGCCAGCAGCTTGGGGAACAGGAATTCACCCCTCCACTTT CASSLGNRNSPLHF
TRBJ2-1 . TRBV5-4 . TGTGCCAGCAGCTTGGGCCGCTCAGGTAGCTACAATGAGCAGTTCTTC CASSLGRSGSYNEQFF
TRBJ2-7 . TRBV27 . TGTGCCAGTCGAGGTTTCTACGAGCAGTACTTC CASRGFYEQYF
TRBJ1-6 . TRBV30 . TGTGCCTGGAGTGTACGGGTCAGCTCCTATAATTCACCCCTCCACTTT CAWSVRVSSYNSPLHF
TRBJ1-1 . TRBV7-9 . TGTGCCAGCAGCGTCCCCTTGGTCACAGGGACTGAAGCTTTCTTT CASSVPLVTGTEAFF
TRBJ1-1 . TRBV6-2/TRBV6-3 . TGTGCCAGCAGCCACAGGGTTATGAACACTGAAGCTTTCTTT CASSHRVMNTEAFF
TRBJ1-1 . TRBV7-6 . TGTGCCAGCAGCTACCGTCCAGGGGAAGGGACTGAAGCTTTCTTT CASSYRPGEGTEAFF
TRBJ2-7 . TRBV27 . TGTGCCAGCAGACAATATATCGGATCCCTCCCGCGAGAATCCCTCCCGCGAGGGCAGTACTTC CASRQYIGSLPRESLPRGQYF
TRBJ1-3 . TRBV25-1 . TGTGCCAGCAGTGCAACAGGGATAGGAAACACCATATATTTT CASSATGIGNTIYF
TRBJ1-2 TRBD1 TRBV19 once TGTGCCAGTAGTCCCGGACAGGGGTCCTATGGCTACACCTTC CASSPGQGSYGYTF
TRBJ2-5 . TRBV28 . TGTGCCAGCAGTTTCCAGTACCAAGAGACCCAGTACTTC CASSFQYQETQYF
TRBJ1-1 . TRBV10-3 . TGTGCCATCAGTGACATGTCGAACACTGAAGCTTTCTTT CAISDMSNTEAFF
TRBJ1-1 TRBD1 TRBV7-9 . TGTGCCAGCAGTTATACAGGGGCCGGTGAAGCTTTCTTT CASSYTGAGEAFF
TRBJ1-3 TRBD1 TRBV18 few TGTGCCAGCTCACAGGGACAGGGTGACGGAAACACCATATATTTT CASSQGQGDGNTIYF
TRBJ1-3 . TRBV30 few TGTGCCTGGAATCCGGGGGACCGATACTCTGGAAACACCATATATTTT CAWNPGDRYSGNTIYF
TRBJ1-4 . TRBV5-4 few TGTGCCAGCAGGTTTGGGGTTAGCGATGGGGAAAAACTGTTTTTT CASRFGVSDGEKLFF
TRBJ1-2 . TRBV18 . TGTGCCAGCTCCCAACAGGGCGATGGCTACACCTTC CASSQQGDGYTF
TRBJ1-1 . TRBV19 . TGTGCCAGTAGCCCCGCGGGGCAGGGGAACACTGAAGCTTTCTTT CASSPAGQGNTEAFF
TRBJ1-1 . TRBV19 . TGTGCCAGTAGTATAGACGGGGGGCGCACTGAAGCTTTCTTT CASSIDGGRTEAFF
TRBJ2-2 TRBD1 TRBV7-9 few TGTGCCAGCAGCCCAGGACAGGGGAGGACCGGGGAGCTGTTTTTT CASSPGQGRTGELFF
TRBJ1-1 . TRBV3-1/TRBV3-2 . TGTGCCAGCAGCCAAGTAGGCAGGGTGGCAGCTTTCTTT CASSQVGRVAAFF
TRBJ2-1 TRBD1 TRBV7-8 . TGTGCCAGCAGTTCGGACAGGGGGTTTGAGCAGTTCTTC CASSSDRGFEQFF
TRBJ2-5 . TRBV7-9 . TGTGCCAGCAGCCAAGCGGTGGCCCAAGAGACCCAGTACTTC CASSQAVAQETQYF
TRBJ2-1 TRBD2 TRBV12-3/TRBV12-4 . TGTGCCAGCAGTTCCGGGGGGTATGAGCAGTTCTTC CASSSGGYEQFF
TRBJ2-3 TRBD2 TRBV4-3 . TGCGCCAGCAGCCAAAATGCAGCGGGGGGGCAGGCAGATACGCAGTATTTT CASSQNAAGGQADTQYF
TRBJ1-2 TRBD1 TRBV5-6 . TGTGCCAGCAGAGCGGTAGGACAGGGCGGCGGCGGCTACACCTTC CASRAVGQGGGGYTF
TRBJ2-3 TRBD2 TRBV29-1 few TGCAGCGTTGATGGAAGAGAGCGGGGGGCTAGCACAGATACGCAGTATTTT CSVDGRERGASTDTQYF
TRBJ1-1 . TRBV2 . TGTGCCAGCCTTTACGGCGGGCTCAACACTGAAGCTTTCTTT CASLYGGLNTEAFF
TRBJ1-2 . TRBV6-5 . TGTGCCAGCAGTTACTCGAATCTAGGGGGTCGTGGCTACACCTTC CASSYSNLGGRGYTF
TRBJ1-1 TRBD1 TRBV2 few TGTGCCAGCAGTTATACAGGGGGGAGGACTGAAGCTTTCTTT CASSYTGGRTEAFF
TRBJ1-5 . TRBV27 few TGTGCCAGCAGTCCCGGGCGGGGGTATAGCAATCAGCCCCAGCATTTT CASSPGRGYSNQPQHF
TRBJ2-5 . TRBV2 few TGTGCCAGCAGTGAAGAAAACAGGCCGGCCGAGACCCAGTACTTC CASSEENRPAETQYF
TRBJ1-1 . TRBV18 once TGTGCCAGCTCAAAGGAGGACAGTGGGACTGAAGCTTTCTTT CASSKEDSGTEAFF
TRBJ2-2 TRBD1 TRBV7-9 . TGTGCCAGCAGCCCCGGGACAGGGGGATACACCGGGGAGCTGTTTTTT CASSPGTGGYTGELFF
TRBJ1-1 TRBD1 TRBV10-3 . TGTGCCATCAGTGAGAATTTAGGGGGCTCTGAAGCTTTCTTT CAISENLGGSEAFF
TRBJ1-3 . TRBV7-8 few TGTGCCAGCAGCTTACGACAGGAAGCGCTTGGAAACACCATATATTTT CASSLRQEALGNTIYF
TRBJ1-2 TRBD1 TRBV5-1 . TGCGCCAGCAGCTTGGCCCCGGGACAGAGATATGGCTACACCTTC CASSLAPGQRYGYTF